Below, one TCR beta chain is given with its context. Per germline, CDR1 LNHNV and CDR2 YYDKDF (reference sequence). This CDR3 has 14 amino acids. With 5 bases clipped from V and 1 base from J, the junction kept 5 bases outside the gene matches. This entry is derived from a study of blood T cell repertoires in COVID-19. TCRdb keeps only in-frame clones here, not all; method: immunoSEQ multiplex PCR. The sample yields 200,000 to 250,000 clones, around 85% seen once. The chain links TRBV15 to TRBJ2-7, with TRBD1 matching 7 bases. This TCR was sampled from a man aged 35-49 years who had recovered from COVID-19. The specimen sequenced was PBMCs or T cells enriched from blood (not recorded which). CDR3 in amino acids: CATSGRDSSYEQYF. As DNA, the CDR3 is TGTGCCACCAGCGGCCGGGACAGTTCCTACGAGCAGTACTTC.